Below, 5 T cell receptor beta chains from the same sample are listed, as sequenced in a study of metastatic and nonmetastatic thyroid tumors. Patients were all untreated before their thyroid surgery. With MiXCR, TCRdb reprocessed the PCR reads. Among 35,000 to 40,000 clones listed, around 27% were seen once. Sequencing was carried out using blood. All receptors come from a male donor with papillary thyroid cancer or a benign thyroid nodule (not recorded which). Some clones in this sample may be carry-over from other donors' samples.

V gene TRBV20-1 combines with J gene TRBJ1-5; D is perhaps TRBD1 (6 bases). The length of the CDR3 is 15 residues. The germline gives CDR1 DFQATT, CDR2 SNEGSKA (reference sequence). The V gene lost 6 bases and the J gene lost 5 bases, with 20 bases spanning the gap. CDR3 nucleotides: TGCAGTGCAACCGACAGGCGACAAGGTGATCAGCCCCAGCATTTT. Translating gives CSATDRRQGDQPQHF.

This clone was seen at least ten times. V usage is TRBV18 and J usage is TRBJ2-2; tentatively, D is TRBD1 or TRBD2 (6 bases each). The V gene lost 3 bases and the J gene lost 3 bases, with 14 bases spanning the gap. CDR3 length equals 16 residues. Germline loops: CDR1 KGHSH, CDR2 LQKENI. CDR3 coding DNA: TGTGCCAGCTCACCTCCCTTGGGGGGCGACACCGGGGAGCTGTTTTTT. This codes for CASSPPLGGDTGELFF.

J is TRBJ2-7 and V is TRBV9; D is possibly TRBD1 or TRBD2 (5 bases each). This CDR3 has 14 amino acids. Germline CDR1 and CDR2: SGDLS and YYNGEE. V was clipped by 3 bases and J by 0 bases, with 10 bases between them. The CDR3 protein is CASSGGWSSYEQYF. CDR3 nucleotide sequence: TGTGCCAGCAGCGGGGGGTGGAGCTCCTACGAGCAGTACTTC.

The chain is built from TRBV6-1 and TRBJ2-2; TRBD2 might be the D (6 bases). Germline lookup yields CDR1 MNHNS and CDR2 SASEGT. This CDR3 has 15 residues. V gave up 5 bases and J gave up 2 bases, with 12 bases separating them. The CDR3 loop reads CASSRGGENTGELFF. The CDR3 DNA follows: TGTGCCAGCAGTCGTGGAGGGGAAAACACCGGGGAGCTGTTTTTT.

There are many counts of this clone. This chain joins TRBV9 and TRBJ2-1, with 9 bases aligning to TRBD1. CDR1 and CDR2 (germline): SGDLS, YYNGEE. Trimming at V came to 0 bases and at J to 4 bases, leaving 5 bases not matched to a gene. The CDR3 is 16 residues long. Here the CDR3 DNA reads TGTGCCAGCAGCGTAGGCCCGGGACAGGGATACAATGAGCAGTTCTTC. Protein: CASSVGPGQGYNEQFF.